These T cell receptor beta chains were read from a single sample in a study of vaccination and CD4 T cells after COVID-19. TCRdb recomputed calls from the PCR reads with MiXCR, one row per CDR3 protein. The sample lists around 18,000 distinct CDR3 sequences, around 50% seen once, with about 7.2% in the top ten. These receptors are not linked to any known antigen. The material was CD4+ T cells from blood, cultured in vitro, obtained before SARS-CoV-2 vaccination. The receptor source for this set is a human donor who had recovered from COVID-19. CDR3s include the opening cysteine and the closing phenylalanine or tryptophan. D genes are given only for firm matches. Size tells how often a clone was seen (once, few, many) or the class of an expanded clone, and some rows leave it out.

v_gene,d_gene,j_gene,abundance,CDR3aa,CDR3nt
TRBV28,TRBD1,TRBJ1-6,NA,CASSSPGRGNSPLHF,TGTGCCAGCTCATCTCCAGGCAGGGGGAATTCACCCCTCCACTTT
TRBV2,NA,TRBJ2-5,NA,CASSEGGGQTQYF,TGTGCCAGCAGTGAAGGGGGGGGGCAGACCCAGTACTTC
TRBV20-1,NA,TRBJ2-1,NA,CSASSSPVKQFF,TGCAGTGCTAGCTCGTCCCCGGTGAAGCAGTTCTTC
TRBV4-1,NA,TRBJ2-7,few,CASSQDSFGDYEQYF,TGCGCCAGCAGCCAGGACAGTTTTGGCGACTACGAGCAGTACTTC
TRBV27,NA,TRBJ1-5,NA,CASTPLGGQYSNQPQHF,TGTGCCAGCACCCCTCTGGGGGGGCAATATAGCAATCAGCCCCAGCATTTT
TRBV7-3,NA,TRBJ1-5,few,CASSSDRGQPQHF,TGTGCCAGCAGCTCCGACCGTGGGCAGCCCCAGCATTTT
TRBV12-3/TRBV12-4,NA,TRBJ1-1,medium-sized,CASSFLQGGRAFF,TGTGCCAGCAGCTTCCTACAAGGAGGGAGGGCTTTCTTT
TRBV10-3,NA,TRBJ1-5,NA,CAISGSMASNQPQHF,TGTGCCATCAGTGGTAGTATGGCGAGCAATCAGCCCCAGCATTTT
TRBV28,NA,TRBJ1-2,few,CASSSTGLIMEIYGYTF,TGTGCCAGCAGTTCTACAGGGCTCATTATGGAAATCTATGGCTACACCTTC
TRBV7-2,TRBD2,TRBJ2-5,few,CASSFASGAETQYF,TGTGCCAGCAGCTTCGCTAGCGGGGCAGAGACCCAGTACTTC
TRBV6-1,TRBD1,TRBJ2-3,NA,CASSELTGEPDTQYF,TGTGCCAGCAGTGAACTGACAGGGGAACCAGATACGCAGTATTTT
TRBV6-1,TRBD2,TRBJ2-5,few,CASSGAWWGGPQETQYF,TGTGCCAGCAGTGGCGCCTGGTGGGGGGGACCCCAAGAGACCCAGTACTTC
TRBV6-5,NA,TRBJ2-1,NA,CASSYLGRAYNEQFF,TGTGCCAGCAGTTACCTCGGACGGGCCTACAATGAGCAGTTCTTC
TRBV28,TRBD1,TRBJ1-5,NA,CASSSSPGGRQPQHF,TGTGCCAGCAGTTCCTCCCCAGGGGGAAGGCAGCCCCAGCATTTT
TRBV10-3,NA,TRBJ1-3,NA,CAISELSGNTIYF,TGTGCCATCAGTGAGTTATCTGGAAACACCATATATTTT
TRBV6-1,TRBD2,TRBJ2-7,NA,CASNIIAGRSYEQYF,TGTGCCAGCAACATCATAGCGGGACGCTCCTACGAGCAGTACTTC
TRBV28,NA,TRBJ1-5,NA,CASSLRGSNQPQHF,TGTGCCAGCAGTTTGCGGGGTAGCAATCAGCCCCAGCATTTT
TRBV6-5,NA,TRBJ2-2,NA,CASSSFRQPANTGELFF,TGTGCCAGCAGTTCCTTTAGACAGCCCGCGAACACCGGGGAGCTGTTTTTT
TRBV7-8,TRBD1,TRBJ1-1,NA,CASSRDRGMNTEAFF,TGTGCCAGCAGCCGGGACAGGGGTATGAACACTGAAGCTTTCTTT
TRBV20-1,NA,TRBJ2-1,NA,CSARDLGRVTEQFF,TGCAGTGCTAGAGATCTCGGCAGGGTGACTGAGCAGTTCTTC
TRBV19,TRBD2,TRBJ2-3,NA,CATKTSGPTDTQYF,TGTGCCACCAAGACTAGCGGCCCCACAGATACGCAGTATTTT
TRBV6-5,TRBD1,TRBJ1-5,few,CASSYAGGSNQPQHF,TGTGCCAGCAGTTACGCAGGGGGTAGCAATCAGCCCCAGCATTTT
TRBV19,TRBD1,TRBJ2-2,few,CASSIDQGANTGELFF,TGTGCCAGTAGTATAGATCAGGGGGCGAACACCGGGGAGCTGTTTTTT
TRBV7-9,NA,TRBJ2-2,NA,CASSLAQVTTGELFF,TGTGCCAGCAGCTTAGCGCAAGTAACCACCGGGGAGCTGTTTTTT
TRBV27,TRBD2,TRBJ2-2,NA,CASSPGLAGAPGELFF,TGTGCCAGCAGTCCGGGACTAGCGGGAGCCCCCGGGGAGCTGTTTTTT
TRBV5-5,NA,TRBJ2-7,NA,CASSLRVSSQSYEQYF,TGTGCCAGCAGCTTGCGAGTGTCGTCACAGTCCTACGAGCAGTACTTC
TRBV19,NA,TRBJ1-5,NA,CASSIVGNQPQHF,TGTGCCAGTAGTATTGTGGGGAATCAGCCCCAGCATTTT
TRBV11-2,TRBD2,TRBJ2-5,once,CASRSLAGAGQETQYF,TGTGCCAGCAGATCGCTAGCGGGAGCTGGGCAAGAGACCCAGTACTTC
TRBV7-9,NA,TRBJ2-5,NA,CASSYGLNQETQYF,TGTGCCAGCAGCTACGGACTGAACCAAGAGACCCAGTACTTC
TRBV19,NA,TRBJ1-6,few,CASSPGFSSYNSPLHF,TGTGCCAGTAGTCCCGGATTTAGCTCCTATAATTCACCCCTCCACTTT
TRBV28,NA,TRBJ1-5,NA,CASRSPGPLLEPQHF,TGTGCCAGCAGGTCCCCCGGGCCCCTACTTGAGCCCCAGCATTTT
TRBV6-1,TRBD1,TRBJ1-1,NA,CASSRDRDAEAFF,TGTGCCAGCAGCCGGGACAGGGACGCTGAAGCTTTCTTT
TRBV7-2,NA,TRBJ1-5,NA,CASSLWPDRNQPQHF,TGTGCCAGCAGCTTGTGGCCGGATCGCAATCAGCCCCAGCATTTT
TRBV11-2,NA,TRBJ2-5,NA,CASSPWGAEETQYF,TGTGCCAGCAGCCCCTGGGGGGCAGAAGAGACCCAGTACTTC
TRBV6-1,TRBD1,TRBJ1-2,NA,CASRKTTGGAYYGYTF,TGTGCCAGCAGAAAAACGACAGGGGGCGCATACTATGGCTACACCTTC
TRBV20-1,TRBD1,TRBJ1-5,large,CSAGGTASGNQPQHF,TGCAGTGCGGGGGGGACAGCCTCGGGGAATCAGCCCCAGCATTTT
TRBV28,NA,TRBJ2-5,NA,CASSSPTGAETQYF,TGTGCCAGCAGCTCCCCGACAGGCGCGGAGACCCAGTACTTC
TRBV10-3,NA,TRBJ1-1,few,CAIREDGNTEAFF,TGTGCCATCAGGGAGGACGGGAACACTGAAGCTTTCTTT